This TCR beta chain is from a study of T cell responses to AZD1222 COVID-19 vaccine listed by TCRdb under 2021. Regarding the research as a whole: AZD1222 recipients given second doses at about 4 weeks or at about 12 weeks were pooled, since spike-specific TCR depth and breadth were not found to differ between the two schedules. Trial participants were enrolled by age into 18-55, 56-69 and 70-plus year subgroups, with about 150, 28 and 57 TCR-sequenced participants respectively. TCR sequencing was performed for roughly 240 trial participants, of whom around 200 were given two doses of AZD1222 and approximately 25 were given two doses of MenACWY control vaccine.

Results the study describes overall, beyond this receptor: The vaccine-associated CD4 TCRs covered the entire spike protein, and the dominant responses fell in regions 160-218 and 743-854. Conclusions about previously exposed vaccinees were limited because only a handful of AZD1222 recipients were SARS-CoV-2 seropositive at baseline. A significant rise in spike-specific TCR breadth and depth was observed after two AZD1222 doses relative to day 0 and relative to MenACWY recipients. In the small 56-69-year group, the increase in depth fell short of significance, most likely because of low power. Nearly half of unique spike-specific TCRs reportedly recognized epitopes outside regions mutated in the B.1.351 and B.1.1.7 variants. Because no day 14 peak-response samples were available, repertoires were characterized only after the peak T cell response. Most participants were white British and females outnumbered males, and the authors suggested that clonal diversity may have been underestimated.

The time point label, read with the paper, signifies: baseline before first vaccination. Vaccinee samples were obtained from the UK trials COV001 and COV002, which included a single-blind randomized controlled phase 2/3 trial of AZD1222 (ChAdOx1 nCoV-19) in healthy adults. For TCRbeta chain sequencing, PBMC samples were collected from trial participants at day 0 and at day 28 after the second dose. The CDR3 regions of human TCRbeta chains were analyzed by immunosequencing. Turning to the authors' computational methods: TCRs in the repertoires were compared against a reference library of SARS-CoV-2-specific TCRs that had been generated with the MIRA antigen-specificity platform. Breadth meant the fraction of unique TCRs that were SARS-CoV-2-associated, whereas depth meant the fraction of total T cells that were SARS-CoV-2-associated. Each spike-specific TCR was assigned to its reactive spike region and to a CD4 or CD8 class using the MIRA data. Log10-transformed breadth and depth values were compared by one-way ANOVA with Sidak's multiple comparisons tests. Sourced from immuneACCESS, this table was stored by TCRdb with only in-frame sequences that have V and J called. A share of the clones is absent; for the studies checked, an unresolved V gene accounts for under half, and the remainder has no known explanation. From that table come the V and J calls and clone size; the DNA was used to work out D and trimming. For this sample the table gives around 140,000 clones, of which roughly 89% were detected only once. Roughly 5.1% of the sample lies in the top ten.

Trimming costs V 7 bases and J 0 bases, and their ends lie 19 bases apart. Taken from cysteine to phenylalanine, the CDR3 has 17 residues. The sequence is cut down to CDR3 DNA, 51 bases in frame from base 1. Based on the germline V gene (reference sequence), the CDR1 and CDR2 sequences are SEHNR and FQNEAQ. Comment on this clone: Its recognized antigen is unknown. No qualities accompany the bases; no much larger clone lies one base away.

The sequencing here drew on peripheral blood, taken on day 0 of AZD1222 vaccination. The chain was built from TRBV7-9 and TRBJ1-3; the D gene is unclear. The receptor was derived from an adult in good health. The nucleotide sequence reads as follows: TGTGCCAGCAAACCACGGCGTCCCTTAATCTCTGGAAACACCATATATTTT. Translated, it gives CASKPRRPLISGNTIYF.